The entry below gives a single T cell receptor beta chain sequence along with its context. Method: immunoSEQ multiplex PCR; TCRdb's copy keeps in-frame clones and lacks some. The sample records about 360,000 clones, 87% being singletons. The sample comes from a study of blood T cell repertoires in COVID-19. Study-wide context: From T cells, B-cell-depleted T cells, or PBMCs came the material, which was cDNA or gDNA.

All enrollees were roughly 18 to 95 years old and from 20 to 30 US areas. The V segment lost 7 bases and the J segment 4 bases; nucleotides outside the gene matches: 7. CDR3 length: 13 residues. Germline V CDR1 and CDR2: SNHLY, FYNNEI. The rearrangement links TRBV2 to TRBJ2-7; TRBD1 aligns across 7 bases. The sample taken for sequencing was PBMCs or T cells enriched from blood (not recorded which). The clonotype comes from a man aged 40-49 years in a cohort exposed to, infected with or recovered from COVID-19 (not recorded which). The CDR3 nucleotides read TGTGCCAGCAACTATCACAGGGGTTACGAGCAGTACTTC. Residues: CASNYHRGYEQYF. The whole variable domain, remainder taken from reference TRBV2 and TRBJ2-7, is EPEVTQTPSHQVTQMGQEVILRCVPISNHLYFYWYRQILGQKVEFLVSFYNNEISEKSEIFDDQFSVERPDGSNFTLKIRSTKLEDSAMYFCASNYHRGYEQYFGPGTRLTVT.